These 20 T cell receptor beta chains were all obtained from the same sample, sequenced in a study of CXCR3-negative and CXCR3-positive naive CD8 T cells. Whole-study results and caveats: Comparison of naive cells showed more hydrophobic TRB CDR3s in CXCR3-positive than in CXCR3-negative naive cells.

Their recognized antigens are unknown. UMI-labeled TRB cDNA libraries were prepared by 5' RACE. Reanalyzing the 5' RACE reads, TCRdb keeps one entry per CDR3 protein, without DNA. The sample holds approximately 89,000 distinct CDR3 sequences. The sequencing sample was made of naive CXCR3+ CD8+ T cells from blood. The subset: CD45RO-CCR7+CD27+CD95- naive CD8+ T cells expressing CXCR3 (TNR3+). The receptors originated from a human donor in good health. Some clones in this sample may be carry-over from other donors' samples.

The V gene is TRBV29-1, the J gene TRBJ1-1. The V gene's germline CDR1 is SQVTM and CDR2 ANQGSEA. There are 12 residues in the CDR3. CDR3 sequence reads: CSARSSDTEAFF.

The chain has TRBV10-2 and TRBJ2-7; TCRdb indicates TRBD1, and absent DNA this call remains unverified. This CDR3 is built from 13 residues. Germline V gene lookup returns CDR1 WSHSY and CDR2 SAAADI. The CDR3 sequence: CASSDYRGGEQYF.

The chain joins TRBV13 to TRBJ2-1; TCRdb selects TRBD2, and the lack of DNA leaves this call unchecked. This CDR3 has 17 amino acids. The germline V gene has CDR1 PRHDT and CDR2 FYEKMQ (reference sequence). CDR3 in amino acids: CASSLPLREAKKNEQFF.

The chain carries TRBV28 and TRBJ2-7; TCRdb reports TRBD1, a call that lacks DNA to check it against. This CDR3 comprises 14 residues. Germline CDR1 is MDHEN and CDR2 is SYDVKM. CDR3 loop: CASLKAGYVYEQYF.

The chain recombines TRBV18 with TRBJ2-7. This CDR3 comprises 15 residues. The germline gives CDR1 KGHSH, CDR2 LQKENI. CDR3 protein: CASSPPVDNDYEQYF.

The rearrangement uses TRBV7-7 and TRBJ2-7. The CDR3 has 13 residues. Germline CDR1 reads SSHAT; CDR2 reads FNYEAQ (reference sequence). The CDR3 reads CASSLSLDYEQYF.

The rearrangement uses TRBV28 and TRBJ2-1; as DNA is missing, the TRBD1 call by TCRdb cannot be tested. Germline V gene sequence: CDR1 MDHEN, CDR2 SYDVKM. This CDR3 comprises 14 residues. CDR3 protein: CASSPRDRVGPQFF. Using reference TRBV28 and TRBJ2-1 for the parts outside the CDR3, the full variable domain is DVKVTQSSRYLVKRTGEKVFLECVQDMDHENMFWYRQDPGLGLRLIYFSYDVKMKEKGDIPEGYSVSREKKERFSLILESASTNQTSMYLCASSPRDRVGPQFFGPGTRLTVL.

V and J are TRBV21-1 and TRBJ2-5; TCRdb proposes TRBD2, but this gene call is untestable without DNA. TRBV21-1 is recorded as a pseudogene. The CDR3 runs 16 residues. This chain's CDR3 is CASSKEGASEQETQYF.

J is TRBJ2-1 and V is TRBV5-1; absent DNA, TCRdb's TRBD2 call cannot be checked. The CDR3 is made up of 13 amino acids. Per germline, CDR1 SGHRS and CDR2 YFSETQ. CDR3 sequence reads: CASGTGTYNEQFF.

The chain carries TRBV3-1 and TRBJ2-5; TCRdb's assignment of TRBD2 cannot be checked, as there is no DNA. This CDR3 has 15 residues. Germline-derived CDR1 and CDR2 are LGHDT and YNNKEL (reference sequence). CDR3 residues: CASSHPTSGDETQYF.

V gene TRBV27 combines with J gene TRBJ1-1; TCRdb's D call, TRBD1, is unchecked because there is no DNA. CDR1 and CDR2 from the germline V gene are MNHEY and SMNVEV (reference sequence). CDR3 size: 13 residues. CDR3: CASSWAENTEAFF.

The rearrangement links TRBV5-6 to TRBJ1-1. The CDR3 consists of 13 residues. CDR1 SGHDT and CDR2 YYEEEE come from the germline V gene. CDR3 protein: CASSLDTNTEAFF.

This chain joins TRBV18 and TRBJ2-7. Germline assignment: CDR1 KGHSH and CDR2 LQKENI. CDR3 length: 13 residues. The CDR3 reads CASSPSYGSEQYF.

Here the CDR3 reads CASSLSGGLGNQPQHF. This rearrangement joins TRBV28 to TRBJ1-5; TCRdb's D gene call, TRBD1, goes unchecked for lack of DNA. The CDR3 covers 16 residues. Per the germline V gene, CDR1 is MDHEN and CDR2 is SYDVKM.

The chain links TRBV29-1 to TRBJ2-7. CDR1 is SQVTM, CDR2 ANQGSEA, per germline. This CDR3 is 12 amino acids long. This CDR3 reads CSVEEFCHEQYF.

V is TRBV27 and J is TRBJ1-4; TCRdb outputs TRBD1, but without DNA this stays unchecked. The CDR3 consists of 15 residues. Germline loops: CDR1 MNHEY, CDR2 SMNVEV (reference sequence). CDR3 in amino acids: CASSLFSGGNEKLFF.

The gene calls are TRBV7-6 and TRBJ2-2. Germline lookup yields CDR1 SGHVS and CDR2 FNYEAQ. The CDR3 loop spans 16 amino acids. CDR3 sequence reads: CACTLNRGLNTGELFF.

This CDR3 is CASSFRTEEGSPLHF. The chain joins TRBV13 to TRBJ1-6. Germline loops: CDR1 PRHDT, CDR2 FYEKMQ (reference sequence). CDR3 length equals 15 residues.

The chain links TRBV4-2 to TRBJ2-4; as DNA is missing, the TRBD1 call by TCRdb cannot be tested. This CDR3 is 18 amino acids long. Germline loops: CDR1 LGHNA, CDR2 YNFKEQ. CDR3 residues: CASSQDLPTGLAKNIQYF.

This chain joins TRBV7-9 and TRBJ1-1; TCRdb picks TRBD1, but there is no DNA to check that call. Germline CDR1 reads SEHNR; CDR2 reads FQNEAQ (reference sequence). The CDR3 is made up of 11 amino acids. CDR3 region: CATLRGREAFF.